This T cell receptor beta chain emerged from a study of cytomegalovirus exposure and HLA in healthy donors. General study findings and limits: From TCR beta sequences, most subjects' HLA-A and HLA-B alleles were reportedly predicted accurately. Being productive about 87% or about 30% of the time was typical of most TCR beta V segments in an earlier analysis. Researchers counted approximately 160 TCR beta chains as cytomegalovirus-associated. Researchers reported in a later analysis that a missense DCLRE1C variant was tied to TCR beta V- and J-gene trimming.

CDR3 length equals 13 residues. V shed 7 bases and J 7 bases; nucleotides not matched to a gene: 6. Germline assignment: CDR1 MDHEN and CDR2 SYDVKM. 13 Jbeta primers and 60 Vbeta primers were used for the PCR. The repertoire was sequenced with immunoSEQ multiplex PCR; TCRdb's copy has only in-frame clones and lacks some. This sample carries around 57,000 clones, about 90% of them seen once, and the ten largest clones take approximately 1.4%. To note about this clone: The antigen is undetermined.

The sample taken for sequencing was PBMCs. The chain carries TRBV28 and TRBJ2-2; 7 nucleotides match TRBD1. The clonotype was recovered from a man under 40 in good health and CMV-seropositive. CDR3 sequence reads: CASTRQGNGELFF. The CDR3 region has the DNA TGTGCCAGCACAAGACAGGGCAACGGGGAGCTGTTTTTT.